This T cell receptor (beta chain) stems from a study of identical twins. General study results and limits: The degree of excess twin sharing was weaker in beta out-of-frame sequences. Fewer insertions were carried by abundant cord blood beta clonotypes, but none was seen in memory repertoires. Partial confounding of zero-insertion analyses by invariant MAIT and iNKT cells was possible.

With regard to this clonotype: Its antigen is still unknown.

This CDR3 has 16 amino acids. Each cDNA held unique molecular identifiers, and template switching gave it a universal primer site. TCRdb reprocessed the 5' RACE reads with MiXCR, giving one entry per CDR3 protein. In the table there are 1.5 million to 2 million distinct CDR3 sequences, under 35% of which are singletons. Sample: cord blood. The source of this sequence is a newborn girl in good health. J is TRBJ2-1 and V is TRBV21-1; the D segment call TRBD2 is taken from the table without a DNA check. The tail of the sequence fits TRBJ2-7 better, so the J call may be wrong. TRBV21-1 has pseudogene status. CDR3 sequence reads: CASSKTSGRVYNEQYF. The CDR3 bases are TGTGCCAGCAGCAAGACTAGCGGGAGGGTTTACAATGAGCAGTACTTC.